The T cell receptor beta chain under discussion was sequenced for a study of control samples from healthy donors and cancer patients. TCRdb keeps only in-frame clones here, not all; method: immunoSEQ multiplex PCR. The profile shows about 180,000 clones, just over 90% of them singletons. This clone was seen only once. This sample includes further DNA sequences coding for the same CDR3. CDR3 length: 12 residues. CDR1 is GTSNPN, CDR2 SVGIG, per germline (reference sequence). V shed 3 bases, J shed 4 bases, and the junction held 3 bases outside the gene matches. This chain uses TRBV30 with TRBJ2-7; 7 bases match TRBD1. The receptor was derived from a man aged 25-45 years in good health. Sequences were obtained from blood. Here the CDR3 reads CAWSPGGYEQYF. The CDR3 coding sequence is TGTGCCTGGAGCCCAGGGGGATACGAGCAGTACTTC.